The 28 T cell receptor beta chains in this list originate from one sample, sequenced in a study of cytomegalovirus exposure and HLA in healthy donors. Primers for the PCR totalled 60 Vbeta and 13 Jbeta. The table came from immunoSEQ multiplex PCR; TCRdb's copy has only in-frame clones and leaves some out. Altogether about 160,000 clones are present, 77% being singletons, with the ten largest covering about 2.6%. Sample: PBMCs. The receptor set was obtained from a woman aged 35 to 49 in good health and CMV-seropositive.

Written as DNA, the CDR3 is TGTGCCAGCAGTGAGAACAGGGCAAGAGAAAAACTGTTTTTT. Translating it yields CASSENRAREKLFF. The rearrangement links TRBV6-5 to TRBJ1-4; a possible D gene is TRBD1 (6 bases). The germline CDR1 and CDR2 sequences are MNHEY and SVGAGI. The CDR3 spans 14 residues. Trimming removed 5 bases from V and 8 bases from J, with 15 bases in between.

The chain is built from TRBV7-9 and TRBJ1-1, with TRBD1 as a possible D gene (6 bases). This CDR3 spans 14 amino acids. The V end was cut by 0 bases, the J end by 1 base, with 6 bases between. The V gene's germline CDR1 is SEHNR and CDR2 FQNEAQ (reference sequence). The CDR3 nucleotides are TGTGCCAGCAGCTTAGCGGACAGGAACACTGAAGCTTTCTTT. This translates into CASSLADRNTEAFF.

To note about this clone: Sequence at one end of the junction differs from germline and may be a read error. J is TRBJ1-2 and V is TRBV7-9; 12 bases match TRBD1. CDR1 and CDR2 (germline): SEHNR, FQNEAQ (reference sequence). The CDR3 loop spans 18 amino acids. CDR3 sequence reads: CSSSSRRGQGALNYGYTF. CDR3 bases: TGTTCCAGCAGCTCTCGTCGGGGACAGGGGGCCTTAAACTATGGCTACACCTTC.

This sequence joins TRBV7-9 and TRBJ2-7, with D possibly being TRBD2 (6 bases). This CDR3 comprises 14 residues. Trimming pared 5 bases from V and 5 bases from J, leaving 16 bases between. Germline lookup yields CDR1 SEHNR and CDR2 FQNEAQ (reference sequence). The CDR3 loop reads CASSLTSAGNEQYF. The CDR3 DNA follows: TGTGCCAGCAGCCTAACTAGTGCGGGGAACGAGCAGTACTTC.

This clone was picked up one time. The chain employs TRBV11-3 and TRBJ1-1, with D hard to call. The CDR3 covers 17 residues. Germline V gene data show CDR1 as SGHNT and CDR2 as YENEEA. V lost 0 bases to trimming and J lost 5 bases, with 19 bases between them. DNA of the CDR3: TGTGCCAGCAGCTTAGAAACCCCATTTGACACCCCGACTGAAGCTTTCTTT. Translation gives CASSLETPFDTPTEAFF.

The genes are TRBV5-4 and TRBJ2-2, with TRBD2 matching 9 bases. CDR1 and CDR2 (germline): SGHNT, YYREEE (reference sequence). This CDR3 is built from 16 residues. After removal of 0 bases from V and 7 bases from J, the junction contained 7 bases not matched to a gene. CDR3 region: CASSLGGGGADGELFF. CDR3 DNA: TGTGCCAGCAGCTTGGGAGGCGGGGGGGCCGACGGGGAGCTGTTTTTT.

The J gene is TRBJ2-1, the V gene TRBV29-1; 8 bases are shared with TRBD2. The CDR3 is made up of 15 amino acids. The germline CDR1 and CDR2 sequences are SQVTM and ANQGSEA. Losses at the gene ends were 3 bases for V and 8 bases for J; bases not matched to a gene: 12. CDR3 nucleotide sequence: TGCAGCGTTGAGGGGCTAGCGGGCTTTGGAGATGAGCAGTTCTTC. Its protein product is CSVEGLAGFGDEQFF.

This chain uses TRBV6-5 with TRBJ2-7; 7 bases line up with TRBD1. J gave up 2 bases and V 5 bases, and 3 bases lay outside the gene matches. Per germline, CDR1 MNHEY and CDR2 SVGAGI. The CDR3 has 13 amino acids. The CDR3 sequence: CASSRDRTYEQYF. The CDR3 nucleotides read TGTGCCAGCAGTCGGGACAGAACCTACGAGCAGTACTTC.

The V and J genes are TRBV7-8 and TRBJ2-7, with D perhaps matching TRBD1 (6 bases). Trimming left V 3 bases short and J 5 bases short, with 11 bases between. CDR3 size: 13 residues. Per the germline V gene, CDR1 is SGHVS and CDR2 is FQNEAQ. The CDR3 sequence: CASSFAGANEQYF. DNA for the CDR3: TGTGCCAGCAGCTTCGCAGGGGCCAACGAGCAGTACTTC.

This sequence joins TRBV11-2 and TRBJ2-7; D possibly corresponds to TRBD1 (7 bases). There are 14 residues in the CDR3. Germline CDR1 is SGHAT and CDR2 is FQNNGV. The V gene lost 3 bases and the J gene lost 4 bases, with 13 bases spanning the gap. The DNA for the CDR3 is TGTGCCAGCAGCTTGTCGGCGGGACAGTACGAGCAGTACTTC. The encoded protein is CASSLSAGQYEQYF.

This chain uses TRBV4-1 with TRBJ2-3; D not resolved. Trimming left V 0 bases short and J 2 bases short, with 18 bases between. In germline, CDR1 is MGHRA, CDR2 YSYEKL. CDR3 size: 18 residues. The CDR3 reads CASSQEVWVGTVTDTQYF. DNA of the CDR3: TGCGCCAGCAGCCAAGAGGTTTGGGTCGGAACAGTCACAGATACGCAGTATTTT.

This rearrangement joins TRBV14 to TRBJ2-7; 7 nucleotides align to TRBD1. The CDR3 is made up of 15 amino acids. The V gene end was trimmed by 1 base and the J gene end by 5 bases; junction bases not matched to a gene: 8. CDR1 and CDR2 from the germline V gene are SGHDN and FVKESK. In nucleotides, the CDR3 is TGTGCCAGCAGCCAAGGGACAGGATCAATGAACGAGCAGTACTTC. This codes for CASSQGTGSMNEQYF.

The chain links TRBV30 to TRBJ2-5; D not resolved. This CDR3 has 13 amino acids. CDR1 GTSNPN and CDR2 SVGIG come from the germline V gene (reference sequence). Deletions cut 0 bases from V and 2 bases from J, with 7 bases between. Here the CDR3 reads CAWSVSVQETQYF. CDR3 in DNA: TGTGCCTGGAGTGTGTCCGTACAAGAGACCCAGTACTTC.

The CDR3 region has the DNA TGTGCCAGCAGGGCACAGGGAATGAACACTGAAGCTTTCTTT. It translates to CASRAQGMNTEAFF. The chain couples TRBV27 to TRBJ1-1; D possibly corresponds to TRBD1 (6 bases). V was cut by 6 bases and J by 0 bases, with 11 bases left in between. Germline V gene data show CDR1 as MNHEY and CDR2 as SMNVEV (reference sequence). CDR3 length: 14 amino acids.

The chain recombines TRBV4-1 with TRBJ1-4; 7 positions agree with TRBD1. This CDR3 spans 15 amino acids. Germline loops: CDR1 MGHRA, CDR2 YSYEKL. Trimming cost V 4 bases and J 4 bases; bases outside gene matches: 6. CDR3 amino acids: CASSPGTADNEKLFF. Written as DNA, the CDR3 is TGCGCCAGCAGCCCTGGGACAGCTGATAATGAAAAACTGTTTTTT.

This clone is a singleton in its sample. The gene calls are TRBV7-9 and TRBJ2-1; D is possibly TRBD2 (6 bases). Germline assignment: CDR1 SEHNR and CDR2 FQNEAQ (reference sequence). The CDR3 spans 13 residues. Trimming stripped 5 bases from V and 6 bases from J, with 11 bases between. The CDR3 nucleotides are TGTGCCAGCAGCCCTAGACTAGTCAATGAGCAGTTCTTC. This sequence encodes CASSPRLVNEQFF.

V gene TRBV19 combines with J gene TRBJ1-2; 7 bases align to TRBD1. CDR1 and CDR2 from the germline V gene are LNHDA and SQIVND (reference sequence). This CDR3 has 15 residues. V was clipped by 3 bases and J by 5 bases; unmatched bases: 9. The chain's CDR3 is CASSITGDHPYGYTF. The CDR3 bases are TGTGCCAGTAGTATCACAGGGGACCATCCTTATGGCTACACCTTC. The variable domain in full, with the rest retrieved from reference TRBV19 and TRBJ1-2, is DGGITQSPKYLFRKEGQNVTLSCEQNLNHDAMYWYRQDPGQGLRLIYYSQIVNDFQKGDIAEGYSVSREKKESFPLTVTSAQKNPTAFYLCASSITGDHPYGYTFGSGTRLTVV.

This clone was recorded once. The chain joins TRBV5-4 to TRBJ2-7; D remains ambiguous. Germline CDR1 SGHNT, CDR2 YYREEE (reference sequence). With 3 bases removed from V and 2 bases from J, the gap between germline ends came to 12 bases. This CDR3 region has 14 residues. The CDR3 DNA is TGTGCCAGCAGCTCCACACAATCCCCCTACGAGCAGTACTTC. Protein: CASSSTQSPYEQYF. Full variable domain (rest looked up from reference TRBV5-4 and TRBJ2-7): ETGVTQSPTHLIKTRGQQVTLRCSSQSGHNTVSWYQQALGQGPQFIFQYYREEENGRGNFPPRFSGLQFPNYSSELNVNALELDDSALYLCASSSTQSPYEQYFGPGTRLTVT.

This clone has just a few counts. This chain uses TRBV7-8 with TRBJ2-1, with 12 nucleotides matching TRBD2. The V gene's germline CDR1 is SGHVS and CDR2 FQNEAQ. The trim removed 4 bases at V and 9 bases at J, leaving 19 bases unmatched. The CDR3 runs to 19 residues. The CDR3, as DNA: TGTGCCAGCAGCTCTAGAGAGGCCGGGACTAGCGGGCTGCGAGGTGAGCAGTTCTTC. Protein sequence: CASSSREAGTSGLRGEQFF.

The chain joins TRBV28 to TRBJ1-4; 7 bases match TRBD1. The CDR3 runs to 11 residues. V dropped 5 bases and J dropped 16; count of bases not matched to a gene: 7. Germline CDR1 and CDR2: MDHEN and SYDVKM. CDR3 loop: CASSLTGDRFF. DNA for the CDR3: TGTGCCAGCAGTCTCACAGGGGATCGGTTTTTT. The full variable domain, in which reference TRBV28 and TRBJ1-4 provide the parts outside the CDR3, is DVKVTQSSRYLVKRTGEKVFLECVQDMDHENMFWYRQDPGLGLRLIYFSYDVKMKEKGDIPEGYSVSREKKERFSLILESASTNQTSMYLCASSLTGDRFFGSGTQLSVL.

J is TRBJ1-1 and V is TRBV18; D call uncertain. CDR3 size: 12 residues. V was shortened by 6 bases and J by 7 bases, with 12 bases between the two germline ends. The germline V gene has CDR1 KGHSH and CDR2 LQKENI. CDR3 in DNA: TGTGCCAGCTCCGTGTCCCGTCTTGAAGCTTTCTTT. It yields the protein CASSVSRLEAFF.

This chain connects TRBV28 to TRBJ2-1, with D perhaps TRBD2 (5 bases). This CDR3 region has 17 residues. Trimming pared 5 bases from V and 0 bases from J, leaving 17 bases between. Germline assignment: CDR1 MDHEN and CDR2 SYDVKM. CDR3: CASSRGLSSSSYNEQFF. The CDR3 DNA sequence: TGTGCCAGCAGTCGGGGTCTGTCATCTAGCTCCTACAATGAGCAGTTCTTC.

The chain employs TRBV4-3 and TRBJ2-1; TRBD1 might be the D (6 bases). There are 15 residues in the CDR3. The V end was cut by 0 bases, the J end by 10 bases, with 16 bases between. Germline assignment: CDR1 LGHNA and CDR2 YSLEER. CDR3 amino acids: CASSQDRWGRGEQFF. The CDR3 DNA is TGCGCCAGCAGCCAAGATCGGTGGGGGCGTGGCGAGCAGTTCTTC.

The chain joins TRBV2 to TRBJ1-2; 7 bases are a match to TRBD1. Trimming at V came to 6 bases and at J to 8 bases, leaving 9 bases not matched to a gene. This CDR3 comprises 13 residues. Per germline, CDR1 SNHLY and CDR2 FYNNEI. CDR3 sequence (DNA): TGTGCCAGCAGCGCCGACAGGGCGGGGGGCTACACCTTC. Translated: CASSADRAGGYTF.

The chain links TRBV30 to TRBJ2-5, with D perhaps TRBD1 (5 bases). The closer fit of TRBJ2-7 to the DNA end suggests the J call may be wrong. The CDR3 is 14 amino acids. The germline CDR1 and CDR2 sequences are GTSNPN and SVGIG (reference sequence). The CDR3 coding sequence is TGTGCCTGGAGTGTAGTCTCGACAGCCCACGAGCAGTACTTC. It encodes CAWSVVSTAHEQYF.

This chain connects TRBV19 to TRBJ1-2; TRBD1 matches at 9 bases. Trimming took 6 bases from V and 8 from J; bases not matched to a gene: 13. The germline V gene has CDR1 LNHDA and CDR2 SQIVND (reference sequence). CDR3 length: 15 amino acids. The DNA of the CDR3 is TGTGCCAGTAGCTTGACGGGGACAGGGCCAACCGGCTACACCTTC. Protein product: CASSLTGTGPTGYTF.

This clone was found once. The chain couples TRBV27 to TRBJ2-7; a possible D gene is TRBD2 (6 bases). Germline CDR1 and CDR2: MNHEY and SMNVEV (reference sequence). The CDR3 sequence is 14 residues long. The ends were cut back, 5 bases at V and 4 bases at J, with 15 bases in the middle. The CDR3 loop is CASSPSRDWYEQYF. In nucleotides, the CDR3 is TGTGCCAGCAGTCCGTCCCGGGACTGGTACGAGCAGTACTTC.

The rearrangement links TRBV19 to TRBJ1-1; unclear D gene. Germline V CDR1 and CDR2: LNHDA, SQIVND (reference sequence). V was trimmed by 5 bases and J by 1 base, leaving 8 bases between them. This CDR3 region has 13 residues. The CDR3, as DNA: TGTGCCAGTAGTCGGTCAGGGAACACTGAAGCTTTCTTT. It translates to CASSRSGNTEAFF.